The T cell receptor beta chain described here comes from a study of cytomegalovirus exposure and HLA in healthy donors. With 6 bases removed from V and 4 bases from J, the gap between germline ends came to 12 bases. This CDR3 is built from 13 residues. CDR1 and CDR2 from the germline V gene are MNHNS and SASEGT. PCR involved 60 Vbeta and 13 Jbeta primers. Sequenced by immunoSEQ multiplex PCR; TCRdb stores in-frame clones only, minus some. The data contain 65,000 to 85,000 clones, about 9.5% of them singletons. This clone was seen only a few times. Sample: PBMCs. The chain has TRBV6-1 and TRBJ1-2; D not resolved. The source of this sequence is a man aged 55 to 69 in good health and CMV-seropositive. The CDR3 protein is CASSGRGFYGYTF. The CDR3 DNA sequence: TGTGCCAGCAGCGGACGAGGGTTCTATGGCTACACCTTC.